The T cell receptor beta chain described here comes from a study of control samples from healthy donors and cancer patients (dated by TCRdb to the early 2020s). From the cysteine through the phenylalanine, the CDR3 covers 16 amino acids. The DNA shown is the 48-base CDR3, in frame from base 1. CDR1 MNHNS and CDR2 SASEGT were looked up in the germline V gene. A distance of 11 bases separates the germline ends of V and J, which lose 0 bases and 2 bases respectively. The receptor library was made with the immunoSEQ multiplex PCR assay. TCRdb retrieved this table from immuneACCESS and kept in-frame rearrangements only. Not all clones are present; in checked studies, unresolved V genes account for under half, and no reason is known for the remainder. Present in this sample are some 220,000 clones, just under 95% of which were seen just once. The biggest ten clones account for about 1.4% of the sample.

With respect to this clone: Its antigen is not yet known. No base-level quality is on record; no much larger clone is a single base apart.

The sequence was collected from a man between 45 and 60 years old in good health. The rearranged chain carries TRBV6-1 and TRBJ2-1; D gene: possibly TRBD2, on 6 matching bases. The sample comprised blood. The CDR3 protein: CASSEAELATYNEQFF. The sequenced DNA: TGTGCCAGCAGTGAAGCGGAACTAGCAACCTACAATGAGCAGTTCTTC.